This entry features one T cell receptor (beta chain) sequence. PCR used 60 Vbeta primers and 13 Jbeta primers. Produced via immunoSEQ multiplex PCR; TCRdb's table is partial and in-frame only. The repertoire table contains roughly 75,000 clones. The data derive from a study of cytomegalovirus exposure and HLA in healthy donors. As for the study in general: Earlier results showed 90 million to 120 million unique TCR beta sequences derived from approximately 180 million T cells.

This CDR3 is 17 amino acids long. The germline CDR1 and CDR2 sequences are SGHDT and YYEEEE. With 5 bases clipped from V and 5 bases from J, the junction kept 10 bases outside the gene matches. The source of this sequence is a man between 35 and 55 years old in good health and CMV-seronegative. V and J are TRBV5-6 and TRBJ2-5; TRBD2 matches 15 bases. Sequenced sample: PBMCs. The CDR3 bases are TGTGCCAGCAGTAAAGGACTAGCGGGGGGGCCCGGGGAGACCCAGTACTTC. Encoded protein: CASSKGLAGGPGETQYF.